Shown below are 9 T cell receptor beta chains from a single sample sequenced in a study of T cell responses to AZD1222 COVID-19 vaccine. Sequenced by immunoSEQ multiplex PCR; TCRdb stores in-frame clones only, minus some. The table shows 55,000 to 65,000 clones, with less than 90% occurring only once. The material sequenced was peripheral blood, taken on day 0 of AZD1222 vaccination. Source of these receptors: an adult in good health.

In DNA, the CDR3 is TGCGCCAGCAGCTTGGACGGGACGGTTAATTCACCCCTCCACTTT. Translation: CASSLDGTVNSPLHF. This chain joins TRBV5-1 and TRBJ1-6; perhaps TRBD1 as D (5 bases). The CDR3 covers 15 residues. Germline V gene data show CDR1 as SGHRS and CDR2 as YFSETQ. V gave up 0 bases and J gave up 6 bases, with 10 bases separating them.

The V and J genes are TRBV7-3 and TRBJ2-1, with D unclear. This CDR3 comprises 16 residues. V was cut by 2 bases and J by 2 bases, with 13 bases left in between. The germline gives CDR1 SGHTA, CDR2 FQGTGA. The CDR3 here is CASSLVLGGAYNEQFF. Here the CDR3 DNA reads TGTGCCAGCAGCTTAGTACTGGGCGGAGCCTACAATGAGCAGTTCTTC.

This sequence joins TRBV12-3 or TRBV12-4 and TRBJ1-2; no clear D. There are 12 residues in the CDR3. The ends were cut back, 1 base at V and 2 bases at J, with 2 bases in the middle. In DNA, the CDR3 is TGTGCCAGCAGTTTAGGGAACTATGGCTACACCTTC. Amino acids: CASSLGNYGYTF.

The chain combines TRBV6-5 with TRBJ2-2; no clear D gene. V lost 6 bases to trimming and J lost 3 bases, with 5 bases between them. Germline V lookup: CDR1 MNHEY, CDR2 SVGAGI. The CDR3 extends over 12 amino acids. The CDR3: CASRDYTGELFF. The CDR3, as DNA: TGTGCCAGCAGAGACTACACCGGGGAGCTGTTTTTT.

CDR3 region: CASSIWGVNQPQHF. CDR3 DNA: TGTGCCAGTAGTATCTGGGGGGTGAATCAGCCCCAGCATTTT. The V and J genes are TRBV19 and TRBJ1-5, with D possibly matching TRBD1 (5 bases). Germline V gene lookup returns CDR1 LNHDA and CDR2 SQIVND (reference sequence). The CDR3 loop spans 14 amino acids. With 3 bases removed from V and 4 bases from J, the gap between germline ends came to 10 bases.

The gene calls are TRBV7-2 and TRBJ1-2; 9 nucleotides align to TRBD1. The J segment lost 3 bases and the V segment lost 6 bases, leaving 5 bases of the junction unmatched. CDR1 and CDR2 from the germline V gene are SGHTA and FQGNSA. This CDR3 is built from 14 residues. Written as DNA, the CDR3 is TGTGCCAGCAGTAAAACAGGGGGCGACTATGGCTACACCTTC. Protein product: CASSKTGGDYGYTF. Full variable domain (remainder filled in from reference TRBV7-2 and TRBJ1-2): GAGVSQSPSNKVTEKGKDVELRCDPISGHTALYWYRQSLGQGLEFLIYFQGNSAPDKSGLPSDRFSAERTGGSVSTLTIQRTQQEDSAVYLCASSKTGGDYGYTFGSGTRLTVV.

This chain joins TRBV20-1 and TRBJ1-1; D perhaps matches TRBD1 (6 bases). Trimming shortened V by 3 bases and J by 1 base, and 9 bases separated the two germline ends. Germline CDR1 DFQATT, CDR2 SNEGSKA (reference sequence). This CDR3 region has 13 residues. CDR3 DNA sequence: TGCAGTGCTAGTGGACAGAGGAACACTGAAGCTTTCTTT. Its translation is CSASGQRNTEAFF.

This chain's CDR3 is CASSVAAGKTEKLFF. CDR3 in DNA: TGTGCCAGCAGCGTAGCGGCAGGGAAAACCGAAAAACTGTTTTTT. V gene TRBV9 combines with J gene TRBJ1-4; tentatively, D is TRBD1 (5 bases). CDR3 length equals 15 residues. V lost 0 bases, J lost 8 bases, and 14 bases lay in between. Germline lookup yields CDR1 SGDLS and CDR2 YYNGEE.

The chain uses TRBV29-1 and TRBJ1-1; 7 positions match TRBD1. V was pared by 7 bases and J by 5 bases, with 4 bases of the junction left unmatched. The CDR3 has 11 amino acids. The V gene's germline CDR1 is SQVTM and CDR2 ANQGSEA. CDR3 nucleotide sequence: TGCAGCGCTGCAGGGGGAACTGAAGCTTTCTTT. It codes for CSAAGGTEAFF. The complete variable domain, with remaining parts taken from reference TRBV29-1 and TRBJ1-1, reads SAVISQKPSRDICQRGTSLTIQCQVDSQVTMMFWYRQQPGQSLTLIATANQGSEATYESGFVIDKFPISRPNLTFSTLTVSNMSPEDSSIYLCSAAGGTEAFFGQGTRLTVV.